This is a list of T cell receptor beta chains from one sample in a study of T cells in localized non-small cell lung cancer. The protocol was immunoSEQ multiplex PCR, while the TCRdb copy is restricted to in-frame clones and leaves out a portion. The sample comprises some 880 clones, 20% to 25% of which are singletons, and roughly 13% rests with the top ten. The specimen comprised normal lung tissue next to the tumor, sampled before any cancer treatment. The source of these receptors is a man aged 35-75 years with stage I lung adenocarcinoma. The CDR3 runs from the conserved cysteine through the conserved F or W. A D gene is named only where the DNA matches it firmly. Some rows have no size entry. The others give once, few or many, or a class for an expanded clone.

size,D,J,V,CDR3,DNA
NA,NA,TRBJ1-1,TRBV11-3,CASSLAVGGSSLNTEAFF,TGTGCCAGCAGCTTGGCCGTTGGGGGCAGCTCCTTGAACACTGAAGCTTTCTTT
NA,NA,TRBJ2-3,TRBV28,CASSSPYVTDTQYF,TGTGCCAGCAGTTCTCCTTATGTTACAGATACGCAGTATTTT
NA,TRBD1,TRBJ2-3,TRBV28,CASSFLWTGGDTQYF,TGTGCCAGCAGTTTCCTCTGGACAGGGGGAGATACGCAGTATTTT
NA,TRBD1,TRBJ1-5,TRBV9,CASTGTAENQPQHF,TGTGCCAGCACCGGGACAGCGGAAAATCAGCCCCAGCATTTT
NA,NA,TRBJ2-5,TRBV19,CASSTADQTQYF,TGTGCCAGTAGTACCGCGGATCAGACCCAGTACTTC
NA,NA,TRBJ2-1,TRBV2,CASSPLGGTHNEQFF,TGTGCCAGCAGTCCCCTAGGGGGGACCCACAATGAGCAGTTCTTC
NA,TRBD1,TRBJ1-2,TRBV11-3,CASSLGTGEVYGYTF,TGTGCCAGCAGCTTAGGGACAGGGGAAGTCTATGGCTACACCTTC
NA,NA,TRBJ1-2,TRBV14,CASSQDRVGYTF,TGTGCCAGCAGCCAAGATCGGGTAGGCTACACCTTC
NA,NA,TRBJ1-1,TRBV28,CASTSEGGGTEAFF,TGTGCCAGCACCTCAGAGGGAGGGGGCACTGAAGCTTTCTTT
few,NA,TRBJ1-3,TRBV11-3,CASSLGGRVFGNTIYF,TGTGCCAGCAGCTTAGGAGGCAGGGTGTTCGGAAACACCATATATTTT
NA,TRBD1,TRBJ1-1,TRBV19,CASSLTGVNTEAFF,TGTGCCAGTAGCCTGACAGGGGTGAACACTGAAGCTTTCTTT
few,TRBD2,TRBJ2-5,TRBV30,CAWRGGTSGSQETQYF,TGTGCCTGGAGGGGAGGGACTAGCGGCAGTCAAGAGACCCAGTACTTC
NA,TRBD1,TRBJ1-1,TRBV10-2,CASSSTGTGNTEAFF,TGCGCCAGCAGTAGCACCGGGACAGGGAACACTGAAGCTTTCTTT
large,TRBD1,TRBJ1-1,TRBV6-8,CASSVGPTGANTEAFF,TGTGCCAGCAGTGTCGGACCGACAGGGGCCAACACTGAAGCTTTCTTT
NA,TRBD1,TRBJ2-5,TRBV28,CASSPPRTGLRETQYF,TGTGCCAGCAGCCCACCCAGGACAGGGTTGAGGGAGACCCAGTACTTC
NA,NA,TRBJ1-1,TRBV30,CAWSKHNMNTEAFF,TGTGCCTGGTCCAAACATAACATGAACACTGAAGCTTTCTTT
NA,TRBD1,TRBJ2-7,TRBV30,CAWSVLGQGSYEQYF,TGTGCCTGGAGTGTACTTGGACAGGGGTCCTACGAGCAGTACTTC
NA,NA,TRBJ1-3,TRBV11-3,CASSLNGRTGFSGNTIYF,TGTGCCAGCAGCTTAAACGGGCGCACAGGCTTCTCTGGAAACACCATATATTTT
NA,NA,TRBJ2-1,TRBV30,CAWRRSQSYNEQFF,TGTGCCTGGAGGAGAAGCCAATCCTACAATGAGCAGTTCTTC
few,NA,TRBJ2-1,TRBV11-3,CASSPRAFYDNEQFF,TGTGCCAGCAGCCCCCGGGCATTCTACGACAATGAGCAGTTCTTC
NA,NA,TRBJ2-7,TRBV25-1,CASSEGRAGAYEQYF,TGTGCCAGCAGCGAAGGGAGGGCAGGGGCTTACGAGCAGTACTTC
few,NA,TRBJ2-3,TRBV10-3,CAISESSSADTQYF,TGTGCCATCAGTGAGTCGAGTAGTGCGGATACGCAGTATTTT
NA,TRBD2,TRBJ2-6,TRBV30,CAWRPAGGTGANVLTF,TGTGCCTGGAGGCCGGCGGGAGGAACCGGGGCCAACGTCCTGACTTTC
few,TRBD2,TRBJ2-7,TRBV9,CASSVEIGGSYEQYF,TGTGCCAGCAGCGTAGAGATCGGCGGGAGCTACGAGCAGTACTTC
few,NA,TRBJ1-1,TRBV6-8,CASILGGTNTEAFF,TGTGCCAGCATCCTAGGTGGAACGAACACTGAAGCTTTCTTT
NA,NA,TRBJ1-5,TRBV12-5,CASGFDSGPQHF,TGTGCTAGTGGTTTCGATTCGGGGCCCCAGCATTTT
hyperexpanded,NA,TRBJ2-5,TRBV6-8,CASSHPDRQETQYF,TGTGCCAGCAGCCACCCGGACAGACAAGAGACCCAGTACTTC
few,TRBD1,TRBJ2-3,TRBV11-3,CASSFLGQGTDTQYF,TGTGCCAGCAGCTTTCTCGGACAGGGAACAGATACGCAGTATTTT
few,TRBD2,TRBJ2-3,TRBV6-8,CASSYQRDTDTQYF,TGTGCCAGCAGTTACCAGCGGGACACAGATACGCAGTATTTT
NA,NA,TRBJ1-3,TRBV11-3,CASRSGGESGNTIYF,TGTGCCAGCAGGTCCGGTGGGGAATCTGGAAACACCATATATTTT
NA,TRBD1,TRBJ2-2,TRBV12-5,CASGLARQGPTGELFF,TGTGCTAGTGGTTTGGCAAGACAGGGTCCAACCGGGGAGCTGTTTTTT
NA,TRBD2,TRBJ2-1,TRBV6-8,CASSDPRGSGPYNEQFF,TGTGCCAGCAGTGATCCTCGGGGTAGCGGGCCCTACAATGAGCAGTTCTTC
few,TRBD2,TRBJ2-7,TRBV11-3,CASSAWGGSYEQYF,TGTGCCAGCAGCGCCTGGGGGGGTTCCTACGAGCAGTACTTC
NA,TRBD2,TRBJ2-5,TRBV6-8,CASRPTSGSLKTQYF,TGTGCCAGCAGGCCGACTAGCGGGAGCCTGAAGACCCAGTACTTC
NA,TRBD2,TRBJ2-2,TRBV14,CASSPLSAGVTGELFF,TGTGCCAGCAGCCCGCTATCAGCGGGGGTTACCGGGGAGCTGTTTTTT
few,NA,TRBJ2-2,TRBV28,CASSPYTGELFF,TGTGCCAGCAGTCCGTACACCGGGGAGCTGTTTTTT
NA,TRBD1,TRBJ2-1,TRBV5-1,CASSRRGYSSYNEQFF,TGCGCCAGCAGCCGCAGGGGGTATAGCTCCTACAATGAGCAGTTCTTC